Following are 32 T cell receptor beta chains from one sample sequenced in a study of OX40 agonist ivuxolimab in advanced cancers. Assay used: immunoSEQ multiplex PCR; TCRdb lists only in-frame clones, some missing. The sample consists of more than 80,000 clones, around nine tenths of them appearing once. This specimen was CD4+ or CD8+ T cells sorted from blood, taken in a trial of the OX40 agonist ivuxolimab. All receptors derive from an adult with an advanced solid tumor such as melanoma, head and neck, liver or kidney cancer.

The CDR3, as DNA: TGTGCCAGCAAGTTGGACAGGGGGGATAATTCACCCCTCCACTTT. Translation: CASKLDRGDNSPLHF. The chain recombines TRBV2 with TRBJ1-6; 10 bases fit TRBD1. The J segment lost 5 bases and the V segment lost 7 bases, leaving 5 bases of the junction unmatched. CDR3 length equals 15 residues. Germline lookup yields CDR1 SNHLY and CDR2 FYNNEI.

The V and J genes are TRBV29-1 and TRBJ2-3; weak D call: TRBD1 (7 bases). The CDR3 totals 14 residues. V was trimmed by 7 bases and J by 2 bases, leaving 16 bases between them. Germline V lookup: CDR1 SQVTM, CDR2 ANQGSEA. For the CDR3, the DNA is TGCAGCGCCAAGGCCAGGGGGGACACAGATACGCAGTATTTT. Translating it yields CSAKARGDTDTQYF.

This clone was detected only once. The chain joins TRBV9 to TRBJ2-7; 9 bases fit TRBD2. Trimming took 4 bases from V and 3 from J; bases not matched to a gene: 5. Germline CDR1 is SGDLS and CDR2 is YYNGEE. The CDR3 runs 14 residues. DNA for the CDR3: TGTGCCAGCAGCTCCGGGACTAGCAGCTACGAGCAGTACTTC. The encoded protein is CASSSGTSSYEQYF.

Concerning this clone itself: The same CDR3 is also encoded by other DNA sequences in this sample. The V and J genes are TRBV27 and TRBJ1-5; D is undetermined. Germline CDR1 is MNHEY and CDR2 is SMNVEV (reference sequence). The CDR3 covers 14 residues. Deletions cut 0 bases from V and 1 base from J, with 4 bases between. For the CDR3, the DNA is TGTGCCAGCAGTTTATCGGGAAGCAATCAGCCCCAGCATTTT. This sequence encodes CASSLSGSNQPQHF.

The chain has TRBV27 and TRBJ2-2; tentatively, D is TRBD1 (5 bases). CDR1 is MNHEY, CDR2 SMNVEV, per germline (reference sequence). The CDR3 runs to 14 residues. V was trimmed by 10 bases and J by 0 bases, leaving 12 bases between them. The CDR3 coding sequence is TGTGCCACCGGACCAGGGACGAACACCGGGGAGCTGTTTTTT. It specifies CATGPGTNTGELFF.

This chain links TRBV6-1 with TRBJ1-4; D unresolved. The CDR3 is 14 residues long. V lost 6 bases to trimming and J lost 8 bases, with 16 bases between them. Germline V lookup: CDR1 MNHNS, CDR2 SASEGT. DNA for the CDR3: TGTGCCAGCAGGAAGGGCCATAGAGAAGAAAAACTGTTTTTT. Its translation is CASRKGHREEKLFF.

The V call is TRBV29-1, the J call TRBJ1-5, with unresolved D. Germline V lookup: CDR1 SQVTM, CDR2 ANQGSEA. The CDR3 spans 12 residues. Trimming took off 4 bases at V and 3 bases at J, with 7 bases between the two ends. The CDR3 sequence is CSVGAYNQPQHF. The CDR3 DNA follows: TGCAGCGTTGGGGCGTACAATCAGCCCCAGCATTTT.

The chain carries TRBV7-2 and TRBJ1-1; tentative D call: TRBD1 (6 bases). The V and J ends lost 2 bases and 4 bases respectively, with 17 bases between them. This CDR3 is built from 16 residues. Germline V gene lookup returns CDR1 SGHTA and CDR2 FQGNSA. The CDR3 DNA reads TGTGCCAGCAGCTTAAGGAGGGCACAGGGTATCACTGAAGCTTTCTTT. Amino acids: CASSLRRAQGITEAFF.

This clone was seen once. CDR3 amino acids: CASSNHEQYF. CDR3 nucleotides: TGTGCCAGCAGTAACCACGAGCAGTACTTC. This chain joins TRBV28 and TRBJ2-7; no definite D call. Per germline, CDR1 MDHEN and CDR2 SYDVKM. The ends were cut back, 5 bases at V and 5 bases at J, with 4 bases in the middle. CDR3 length equals 10 residues.

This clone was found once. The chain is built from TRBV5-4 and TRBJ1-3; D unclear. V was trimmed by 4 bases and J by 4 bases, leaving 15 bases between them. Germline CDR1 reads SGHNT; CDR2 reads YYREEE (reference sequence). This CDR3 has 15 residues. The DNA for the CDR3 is TGTGCCAGCAGCCTGGGAGTTACCGAGGGAAACACCATATATTTT. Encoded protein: CASSLGVTEGNTIYF.

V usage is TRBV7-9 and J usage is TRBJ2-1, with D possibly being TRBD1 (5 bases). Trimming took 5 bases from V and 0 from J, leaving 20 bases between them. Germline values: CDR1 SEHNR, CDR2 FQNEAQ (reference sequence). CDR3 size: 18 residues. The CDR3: CASSLGASRKSSYNEQFF. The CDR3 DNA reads TGTGCCAGCAGCCTAGGGGCAAGCAGGAAGAGCTCCTACAATGAGCAGTTCTTC.

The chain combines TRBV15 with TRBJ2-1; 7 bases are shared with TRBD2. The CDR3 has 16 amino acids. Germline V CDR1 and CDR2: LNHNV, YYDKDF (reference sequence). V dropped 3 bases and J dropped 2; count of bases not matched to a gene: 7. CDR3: CATSSPLAGAYNEQFF. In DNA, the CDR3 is TGTGCCACCAGCAGCCCTCTCGCGGGGGCCTACAATGAGCAGTTCTTC.

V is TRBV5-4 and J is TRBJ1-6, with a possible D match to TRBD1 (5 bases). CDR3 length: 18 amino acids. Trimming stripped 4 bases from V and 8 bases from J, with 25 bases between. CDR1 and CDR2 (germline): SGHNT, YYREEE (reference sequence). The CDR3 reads CASSLGPDRTGYDSPLHF. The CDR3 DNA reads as TGTGCCAGCAGCCTTGGGCCGGACCGAACAGGTTATGATTCACCCCTCCACTTT. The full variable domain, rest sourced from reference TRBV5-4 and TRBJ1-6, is ETGVTQSPTHLIKTRGQQVTLRCSSQSGHNTVSWYQQALGQGPQFIFQYYREEENGRGNFPPRFSGLQFPNYSSELNVNALELDDSALYLCASSLGPDRTGYDSPLHFGNGTRLTVT.

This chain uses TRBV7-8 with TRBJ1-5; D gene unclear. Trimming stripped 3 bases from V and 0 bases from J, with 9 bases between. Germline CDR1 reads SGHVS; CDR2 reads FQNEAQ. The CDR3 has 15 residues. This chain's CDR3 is CASSFSWNSNQPQHF. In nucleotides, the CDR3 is TGTGCCAGCAGCTTCTCATGGAATAGCAATCAGCCCCAGCATTTT.

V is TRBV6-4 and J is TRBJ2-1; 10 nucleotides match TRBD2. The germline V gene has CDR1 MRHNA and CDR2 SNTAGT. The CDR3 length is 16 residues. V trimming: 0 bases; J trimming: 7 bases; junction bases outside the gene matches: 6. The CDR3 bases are TGTGCCAGCAGTGACTCGGGAGCGGGAGGGCTAAATGAGCAGTTCTTC. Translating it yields CASSDSGAGGLNEQFF.

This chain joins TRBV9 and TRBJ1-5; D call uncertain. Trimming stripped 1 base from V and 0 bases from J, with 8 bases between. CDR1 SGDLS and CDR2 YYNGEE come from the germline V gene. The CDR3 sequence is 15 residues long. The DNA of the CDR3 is TGTGCCAGCAGCGTATACGGCGATAGCAATCAGCCCCAGCATTTT. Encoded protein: CASSVYGDSNQPQHF.

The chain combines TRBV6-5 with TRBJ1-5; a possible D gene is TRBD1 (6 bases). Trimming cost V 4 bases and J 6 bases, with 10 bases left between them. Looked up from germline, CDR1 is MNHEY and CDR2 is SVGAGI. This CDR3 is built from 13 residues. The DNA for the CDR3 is TGTGCCAGCAGTTTAGAACAGGGTCAGCCCCAGCATTTT. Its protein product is CASSLEQGQPQHF.

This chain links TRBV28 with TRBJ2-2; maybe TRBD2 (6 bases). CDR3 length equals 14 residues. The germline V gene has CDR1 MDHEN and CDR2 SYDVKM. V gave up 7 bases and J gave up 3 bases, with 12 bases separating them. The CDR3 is CASKSGADTGELFF. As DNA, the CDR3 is TGTGCCAGCAAGTCGGGAGCAGACACCGGGGAGCTGTTTTTT.

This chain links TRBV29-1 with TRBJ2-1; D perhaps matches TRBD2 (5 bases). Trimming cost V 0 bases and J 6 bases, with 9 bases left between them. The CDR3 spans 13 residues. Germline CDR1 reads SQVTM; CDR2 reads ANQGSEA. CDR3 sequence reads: CSVEDWESNEQFF. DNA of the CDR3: TGCAGCGTTGAAGATTGGGAGTCCAATGAGCAGTTCTTC.

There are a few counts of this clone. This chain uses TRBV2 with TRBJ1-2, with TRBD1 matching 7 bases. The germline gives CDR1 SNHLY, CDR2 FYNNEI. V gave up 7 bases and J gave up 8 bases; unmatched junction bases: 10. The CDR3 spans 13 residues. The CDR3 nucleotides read TGTGCCAGCAAACTCGACAGGGTTGACGGCTACACCTTC. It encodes CASKLDRVDGYTF.

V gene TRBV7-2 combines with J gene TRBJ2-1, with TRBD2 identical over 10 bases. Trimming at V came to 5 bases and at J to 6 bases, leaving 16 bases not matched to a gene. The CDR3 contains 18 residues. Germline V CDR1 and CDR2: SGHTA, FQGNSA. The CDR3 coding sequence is TGTGCCAGCAGCCAAAGACGGTCTAGCGGGAGTAGGGTCAATGAGCAGTTCTTC. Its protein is CASSQRRSSGSRVNEQFF.

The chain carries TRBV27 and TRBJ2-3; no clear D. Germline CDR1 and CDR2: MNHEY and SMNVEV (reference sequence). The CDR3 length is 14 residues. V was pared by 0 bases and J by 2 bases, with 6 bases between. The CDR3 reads CASSLSVNTDTQYF. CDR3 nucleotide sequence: TGTGCCAGCAGTTTATCCGTTAACACAGATACGCAGTATTTT.

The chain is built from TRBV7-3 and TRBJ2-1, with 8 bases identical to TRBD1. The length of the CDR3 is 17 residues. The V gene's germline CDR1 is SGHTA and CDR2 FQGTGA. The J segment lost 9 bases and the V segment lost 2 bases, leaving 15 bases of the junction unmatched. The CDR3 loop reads CASSLEFVRDRGGEQFF. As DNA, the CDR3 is TGTGCCAGCAGCTTAGAATTTGTCCGAGACAGGGGAGGTGAGCAGTTCTTC.

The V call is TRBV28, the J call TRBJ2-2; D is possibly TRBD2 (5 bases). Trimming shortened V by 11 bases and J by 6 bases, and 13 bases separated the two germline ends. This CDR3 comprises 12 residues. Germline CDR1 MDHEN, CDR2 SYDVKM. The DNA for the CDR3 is TGTGCCTCCGGGAACAGTGCCGGGGAGCTGTTTTTT. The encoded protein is CASGNSAGELFF.

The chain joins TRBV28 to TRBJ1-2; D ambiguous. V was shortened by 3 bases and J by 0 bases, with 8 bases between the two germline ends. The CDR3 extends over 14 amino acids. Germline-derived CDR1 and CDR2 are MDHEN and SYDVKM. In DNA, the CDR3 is TGTGCCAGCAGTTTGGCCTCTCCTAACTATGGCTACACCTTC. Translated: CASSLASPNYGYTF.

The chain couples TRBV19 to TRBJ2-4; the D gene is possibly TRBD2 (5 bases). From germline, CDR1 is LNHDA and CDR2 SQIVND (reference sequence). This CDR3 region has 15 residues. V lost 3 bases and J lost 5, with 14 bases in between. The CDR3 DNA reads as TGTGCCAGTAGTATGTCTTGGCGGCGGGAAAACATTCAGTACTTC. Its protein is CASSMSWRRENIQYF.

CDR3 in DNA: TGTGCCAGCTCACCGTCGGGGCCCACTGAAGCTTTCTTT. Amino acids: CASSPSGPTEAFF. The chain uses TRBV18 and TRBJ1-1, with TRBD1 as a possible D gene (5 bases). The germline gives CDR1 KGHSH, CDR2 LQKENI. The CDR3 covers 13 residues. V lost 3 bases, J lost 4 bases, and 9 bases lay in between.

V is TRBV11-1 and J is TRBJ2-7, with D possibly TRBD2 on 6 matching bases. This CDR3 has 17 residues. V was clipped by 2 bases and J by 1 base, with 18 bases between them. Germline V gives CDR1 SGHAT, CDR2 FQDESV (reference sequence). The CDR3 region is CASSLIIGGARSYEQYF. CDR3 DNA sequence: TGTGCCAGCAGCTTAATCATCGGAGGGGCTCGGTCCTACGAGCAGTACTTC. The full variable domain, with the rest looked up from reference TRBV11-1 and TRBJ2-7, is EAEVAQSPRYKITEKSQAVAFWCDPISGHATLYWYRQILGQGPELLVQFQDESVVDDSQLPKDRFSAERLKGVDSTLKIQPAELGDSAMYLCASSLIIGGARSYEQYFGPGTRLTVT.

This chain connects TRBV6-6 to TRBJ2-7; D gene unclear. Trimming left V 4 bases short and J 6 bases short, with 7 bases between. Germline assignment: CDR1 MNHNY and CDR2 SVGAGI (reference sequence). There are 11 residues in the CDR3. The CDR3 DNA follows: TGTGCCAGCAGTTCCCGGGCCGAGCAGTACTTC. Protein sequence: CASSSRAEQYF.

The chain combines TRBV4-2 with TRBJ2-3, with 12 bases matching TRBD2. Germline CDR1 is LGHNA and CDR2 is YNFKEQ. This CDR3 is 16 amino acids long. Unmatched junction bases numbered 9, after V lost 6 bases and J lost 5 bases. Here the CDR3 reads CASRPLAGGMGDTQYF. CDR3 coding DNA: TGTGCCAGCAGGCCACTAGCGGGGGGCATGGGAGATACGCAGTATTTT.

The CDR3 bases are TGTGCCAGTAGTGGAGCCTTCGATCAGCCCCAGCATTTT. Protein: CASSGAFDQPQHF. The rearrangement uses TRBV19 and TRBJ1-5; D is ambiguous. The V and J ends lost 5 bases and 5 bases respectively, with 10 bases between them. Germline CDR1 is LNHDA and CDR2 is SQIVND (reference sequence). The CDR3 consists of 13 residues.

CDR3 sequence: CASSLWQGEIHGYTF. CDR3 nucleotide sequence: TGTGCCAGCAGCTTGTGGCAGGGGGAGATTCATGGCTACACCTTC. The chain has TRBV5-6 and TRBJ1-2, with TRBD1 matching 7 bases. V trimming: 1 base; J trimming: 6 bases; junction bases outside the gene matches: 9. CDR1 and CDR2 (germline): SGHDT, YYEEEE. The CDR3 sequence is 15 residues long.